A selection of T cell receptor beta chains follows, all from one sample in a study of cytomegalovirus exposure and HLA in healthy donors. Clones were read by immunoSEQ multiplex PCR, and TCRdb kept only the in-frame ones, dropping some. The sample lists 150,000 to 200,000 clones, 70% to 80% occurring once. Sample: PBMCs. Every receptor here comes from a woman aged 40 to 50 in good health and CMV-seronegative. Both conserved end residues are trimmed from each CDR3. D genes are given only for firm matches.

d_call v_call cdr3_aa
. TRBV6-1 ASSTTTAMNTEAF
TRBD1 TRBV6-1 ASSAQLRQGSSSYEQY
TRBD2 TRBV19 ASSIEAGGLRGRQF
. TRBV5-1 ASSRDLETDTQY
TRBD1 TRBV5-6 ASSYEGGDGNEKLF
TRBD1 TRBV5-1 ASSGGTGVLDTEAF
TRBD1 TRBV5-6 ASSFARDSRETQY
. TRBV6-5 ASSYMASSYEQY
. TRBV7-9 ASSFGQMNTEAF
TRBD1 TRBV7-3 ASSPRAGTGLNTEAF
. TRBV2 ASTGLTSGANVLT
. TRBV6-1 ASSDDEQF
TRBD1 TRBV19 ASSIGGTGRDEQF
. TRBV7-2 ASSLGFGGRIPYEQY
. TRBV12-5 ASGSPGDNEQF
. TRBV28 ATTRESGFYNEQF
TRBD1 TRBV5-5 ASSLVTGGYYEQY
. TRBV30 AWSRRTVGYT
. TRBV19 ASSIGSSYNSPLH
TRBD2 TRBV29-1 SVVASGAPNEQF
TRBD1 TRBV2 ASETGLNTQY
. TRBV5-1 ASSSRRDFSYGYT
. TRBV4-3 ASSQVLYRSPLH
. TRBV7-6 ASSFTQGSEQF
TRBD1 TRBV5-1 ASSADRGHREQF
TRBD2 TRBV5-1 ASTGTRSYEQY
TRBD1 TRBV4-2 ASSQGQGKNIQY
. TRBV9 ASSPPGAGLGDEQF
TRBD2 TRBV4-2 ASSQALAGGQETQY
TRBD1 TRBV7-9 ASSRPKGQGTDTQY
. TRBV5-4 ASSLAGSGQPQH
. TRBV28 ASSLMAFYSNQPQH
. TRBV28 ASSPLRDALGSQGNTIY
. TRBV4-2 ASSQEARNTIY
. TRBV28 ASSLEGFAREQY
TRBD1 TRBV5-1 ASSRDPGQGNTEAF
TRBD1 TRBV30 AWSENRGGSQPQH
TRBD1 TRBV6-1 ASSDVSRGRLFYNSPLH
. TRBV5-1 ASSLAGGGETQY
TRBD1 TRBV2 AGFRQGAGELF
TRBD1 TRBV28 ASRYRGHITEAF
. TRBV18 ASSPPGTGTGELF
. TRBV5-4 ASSFGPINEKLF
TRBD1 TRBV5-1 ASSQTGVVNTEAF
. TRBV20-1 SARNEKLF
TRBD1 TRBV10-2 ASRGTGEAF
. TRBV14 ASSAQGIGSYEQY
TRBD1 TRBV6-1 ATRQGSYEQY
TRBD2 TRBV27 ASSLTSGSLADTQY
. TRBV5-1 ASSLESRTGELF
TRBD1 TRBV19 ASSRTGVFNQPQH
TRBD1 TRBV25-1 ASTRTGRNTEAF
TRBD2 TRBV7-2 ASSLVSLQSGRAEYEQF
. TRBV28 ASSAGRAGGYT
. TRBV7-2 ASSLGPTGMEQY
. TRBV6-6 ASYFLRGTGELF
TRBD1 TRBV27 ASSSRQGMDTEAF
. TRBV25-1 ASSEVMGARNEQF
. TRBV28 ASSLLGGQQY